This is a list of T cell receptor beta chains from one sample in a study of early T cells in non-severe SARS-CoV-2 infection. TCRdb recomputed calls from the 5' RACE reads with MiXCR, one row per CDR3 protein. The repertoire holds roughly 83,000 distinct CDR3 sequences, with approximately 12% as singletons. Sample: whole blood, taken at baseline. The receptors were sampled from an adult who was a healthcare worker with PCR-confirmed SARS-CoV-2 infection or an uninfected control (not recorded which). Both conserved end residues are part of each CDR3. The D gene is left open where the match is weak. Only some rows state a clone size, as once, few, many or a class for expanded clones.

DNA: TGTGCCAGCAGTTTAACAGGCAAGAACTCCTACGAGCAGTACTTC
CDR3: CASSLTGKNSYEQYF
D: .
size: .
V: TRBV6-2/TRBV6-3
J: TRBJ2-7

DNA: TGTGCCATCAGTGAGCCCGAGAGGAATGAAAAACTGTTTTTT
CDR3: CAISEPERNEKLFF
D: .
size: .
V: TRBV10-3
J: TRBJ1-4

DNA: TGTGCCAGCAGCCCGGACTCTGGAAACACCATATATTTT
CDR3: CASSPDSGNTIYF
D: .
size: .
V: TRBV7-3
J: TRBJ1-3

DNA: TGCGCCAGCAGCTTGGAGGACAACCCGAGGGCCAACGTCCTGACTTTC
CDR3: CASSLEDNPRANVLTF
D: .
size: few
V: TRBV5-1
J: TRBJ2-6

DNA: TGCGCCAGCAACCCGCTAGGGACGCCGAACACTGAAGCTTTCTTT
CDR3: CASNPLGTPNTEAFF
D: .
size: many
V: TRBV5-1
J: TRBJ1-1

DNA: TGTGCCAGCAGCTTAGACCCGAGGGGCACAGATACGCAGTATTTT
CDR3: CASSLDPRGTDTQYF
D: .
size: many
V: TRBV11-3
J: TRBJ2-3

DNA: TGTGCCAGCAGTTTAGTCCCCACTAGCGGGGGGTACGAGCAGTACTTC
CDR3: CASSLVPTSGGYEQYF
D: TRBD2
size: few
V: TRBV12-3/TRBV12-4
J: TRBJ2-7

DNA: TGTGCCAGCAGCCCGGGGGGCAGAGTGGATGAGCAGTTCTTC
CDR3: CASSPGGRVDEQFF
D: .
size: .
V: TRBV7-6
J: TRBJ2-1

DNA: TGTGCCAGCTCACCAGGGGGCTTTGTATACGAGCAGTACTTC
CDR3: CASSPGGFVYEQYF
D: .
size: .
V: TRBV18
J: TRBJ2-7

DNA: TGTGCCAGCAGCAACCCAGGGCTTCAGCCCCAGCATTTT
CDR3: CASSNPGLQPQHF
D: .
size: many
V: TRBV6-6
J: TRBJ1-5

DNA: TGTGCCAGCAGCTTTGGGACATTCAATTCACCCCTCCACTTT
CDR3: CASSFGTFNSPLHF
D: .
size: .
V: TRBV11-3
J: TRBJ1-6

DNA: TGTGCCTGGGAGAGCTCTGGGGCCAACGTCCTGACTTTC
CDR3: CAWESSGANVLTF
D: .
size: many
V: TRBV30
J: TRBJ2-6

DNA: TGTGCCAGCACTGTACGCCGGGACAGGGCCAACGAGCAGTACTTC
CDR3: CASTVRRDRANEQYF
D: TRBD1
size: many
V: TRBV7-8
J: TRBJ2-7

DNA: TGTGCCAGCAGTTTCCGTACAGGGCATCTCTATGGCTACACCTTC
CDR3: CASSFRTGHLYGYTF
D: .
size: .
V: TRBV27
J: TRBJ1-2

DNA: TGTGCCAGCAGCTTAATGAAAAAAGAAAAACTGTTTTTT
CDR3: CASSLMKKEKLFF
D: .
size: few
V: TRBV7-2
J: TRBJ1-4

DNA: TGTGCCATCGGATTCGAAGAGACCCAGTACTTC
CDR3: CAIGFEETQYF
D: .
size: many
V: TRBV6-6
J: TRBJ2-5

DNA: TGTGCCAGCATCGGCCGAGAGAACACCGGGGAGCTGTTTTTT
CDR3: CASIGRENTGELFF
D: .
size: many
V: TRBV11-3
J: TRBJ2-2

DNA: TGTGCCTGGAGTAGCATATTGATCGCGGGAGGGCCGAATGAGCAGTTCTTC
CDR3: CAWSSILIAGGPNEQFF
D: TRBD2
size: .
V: TRBV30
J: TRBJ2-1

DNA: TGCAGTGCCCGACAGGACCCTAATGAAAAACTGTTTTTT
CDR3: CSARQDPNEKLFF
D: .
size: .
V: TRBV20-1
J: TRBJ1-4

DNA: TGTGCCAGCAGTTCAGGGGGCGCAGGCTATCAGCCCCAGCATTTT
CDR3: CASSSGGAGYQPQHF
D: TRBD1
size: .
V: TRBV7-9
J: TRBJ1-5

DNA: TGTGCCAGCAGTGGACAGGGGAGCAATCAGCCCCAGCATTTT
CDR3: CASSGQGSNQPQHF
D: TRBD1
size: few
V: TRBV28
J: TRBJ1-5

DNA: TGTGCCAGCAGCCCCTCGGGGGGGCGCACAGATACGCAGTATTTT
CDR3: CASSPSGGRTDTQYF
D: TRBD2
size: few
V: TRBV28
J: TRBJ2-3

DNA: TGTGCCAGCCGAATCCCAAGCACAGATACGCAGTATTTT
CDR3: CASRIPSTDTQYF
D: .
size: few
V: TRBV27
J: TRBJ2-3

DNA: TGTGCCAGCAGCCCAACCGGGACTAGCGGCGCCAATGAGCAGTTCTTC
CDR3: CASSPTGTSGANEQFF
D: TRBD2
size: many
V: TRBV11-2
J: TRBJ2-1

DNA: TGTGCCAGCAGCCAAATATTTAACACCGGGGAGCTGTTTTTT
CDR3: CASSQIFNTGELFF
D: .
size: many
V: TRBV7-3
J: TRBJ2-2

DNA: TGTGCCAGCAGTGCATACACGAACACCGGGGAGCTGTTTTTT
CDR3: CASSAYTNTGELFF
D: .
size: few
V: TRBV27
J: TRBJ2-2

DNA: TGTGCCAGCAGCTTATCGATTGGACAGCACACCGGGGAGCTGTTTTTT
CDR3: CASSLSIGQHTGELFF
D: .
size: many
V: TRBV7-6
J: TRBJ2-2

DNA: TGTGCCAGCAGTAAGTTCCAGTCGGACGAGCAGTACTTC
CDR3: CASSKFQSDEQYF
D: .
size: many
V: TRBV25-1
J: TRBJ2-7

DNA: TGTGCCAGCGTCCCGGGACAGGGTACCGAGACCCAGTACTTC
CDR3: CASVPGQGTETQYF
D: TRBD1
size: many
V: TRBV28
J: TRBJ2-5

DNA: TGTGCCAGCAGCTCAAGCAGGGGCGGCACTGAAGCTTTCTTT
CDR3: CASSSSRGGTEAFF
D: .
size: many
V: TRBV11-2
J: TRBJ1-1

DNA: TGTGCCAGCACCCAGGGACAGGGGGCGCGGACAGATACGCAGTATTTT
CDR3: CASTQGQGARTDTQYF
D: TRBD1
size: .
V: TRBV6-5
J: TRBJ2-3

DNA: TGCAGTGCTTCCCAAGGGGACAGGAACACTGAAGCTTTCTTT
CDR3: CSASQGDRNTEAFF
D: TRBD1
size: .
V: TRBV20-1
J: TRBJ1-1

DNA: TGTGCCACCAGCCGCCCGGGGCAGGCAAGTGAAGCTTTCTTT
CDR3: CATSRPGQASEAFF
D: .
size: .
V: TRBV15
J: TRBJ1-1

DNA: TGTGCCTCCCAGGTCGCCCTGGGCACTGAAGCTTTCTTT
CDR3: CASQVALGTEAFF
D: .
size: .
V: TRBV19
J: TRBJ1-1

DNA: TGTGCCAGCAGCTCCCTAAGCGGGCGGGGGTACACCGGGGAGCTGTTTTTT
CDR3: CASSSLSGRGYTGELFF
D: TRBD2
size: many
V: TRBV7-6
J: TRBJ2-2

DNA: TGTGCCATCAGTGAGGATCTAGCGGAGATAGCCAAAAACATTCAGTACTTC
CDR3: CAISEDLAEIAKNIQYF
D: TRBD2
size: .
V: TRBV10-3
J: TRBJ2-4

DNA: TGTGCCAGCAAGGAAGGCGGTTTTAATGAAAAACTGTTTTTT
CDR3: CASKEGGFNEKLFF
D: .
size: .
V: TRBV6-5
J: TRBJ1-4

DNA: TGTGCCAGCAGTTTACGGGGACAGTTCAACGAGCAGTACTTC
CDR3: CASSLRGQFNEQYF
D: TRBD1
size: few
V: TRBV27
J: TRBJ2-7

DNA: TGTGCTAGTGGTTTGGGAGTACAGGGGAGTGGCTACACCTTC
CDR3: CASGLGVQGSGYTF
D: TRBD1
size: many
V: TRBV12-5
J: TRBJ1-2

DNA: TGTGCCAGCACCTCCTGGGGAAGTTACGAGCAGTACTTC
CDR3: CASTSWGSYEQYF
D: .
size: few
V: TRBV6-5
J: TRBJ2-7

DNA: TGTGCCAGCAGCCTATTTGATTCGGCTGGCTACACCTTC
CDR3: CASSLFDSAGYTF
D: .
size: .
V: TRBV4-2
J: TRBJ1-2

DNA: TGTGCCAGCTCAGTCGGTCCAGGTGGAGAGACCCAGTACTTC
CDR3: CASSVGPGGETQYF
D: .
size: .
V: TRBV18
J: TRBJ2-5

DNA: TGTGCCAGCAGCTTACGGGACAGGGATTACGAGCAGTACTTC
CDR3: CASSLRDRDYEQYF
D: TRBD1
size: few
V: TRBV7-2
J: TRBJ2-7

DNA: TGTGCCAGCAGCCTAAACCTCAACTACGAGCAGTACTTC
CDR3: CASSLNLNYEQYF
D: .
size: few
V: TRBV5-4
J: TRBJ2-7

DNA: TGCAGTATTCCCTCCGGGTCCCGCCTCTACAATGAGCAGTTCTTC
CDR3: CSIPSGSRLYNEQFF
D: .
size: many
V: TRBV20-1
J: TRBJ2-1

DNA: TGTGCCAGCAGCTTCGGATCTTACGAGCAGTACTTC
CDR3: CASSFGSYEQYF
D: .
size: many
V: TRBV7-9
J: TRBJ2-7

DNA: TGTGCCAGCAGCCCAGGAGGTGGGGACAGGGGAGCTTTCTTT
CDR3: CASSPGGGDRGAFF
D: TRBD1
size: few
V: TRBV11-2
J: TRBJ1-1

DNA: TGTGCCAGCAGAGGGGTGGAGACCCAGTACTTC
CDR3: CASRGVETQYF
D: .
size: many
V: TRBV6-1
J: TRBJ2-5

DNA: TGTGCCACCAGTGATGCCACCGGGGAGCAGTACTTC
CDR3: CATSDATGEQYF
D: .
size: few
V: TRBV24-1
J: TRBJ2-7

DNA: TGTGCCAGCAGCCCGGATAACATTCAGTACTTC
CDR3: CASSPDNIQYF
D: .
size: few
V: TRBV11-2
J: TRBJ2-4

DNA: TGCGCCAGCAGCTTCCGGACTAGCGGTTACAATGAGCAGTTCTTC
CDR3: CASSFRTSGYNEQFF
D: TRBD2
size: few
V: TRBV5-1
J: TRBJ2-1

DNA: TGTGCCAGCAGCCCTCGGGACAGGGAGTACAATGAGCAGTTCTTC
CDR3: CASSPRDREYNEQFF
D: TRBD1
size: .
V: TRBV14
J: TRBJ2-1

DNA: TGCGCCAGCAGCTTGACAGGGAATCGGTGGACTGAAGCTTTCTTT
CDR3: CASSLTGNRWTEAFF
D: .
size: few
V: TRBV5-1
J: TRBJ1-1

DNA: TGTGCCAGCAGGCTATCGCATTCAGCGGGGCTCCGCACAGATACGCAGTATTTT
CDR3: CASRLSHSAGLRTDTQYF
D: TRBD2
size: few
V: TRBV12-3/TRBV12-4
J: TRBJ2-3

DNA: TGTGCCACCGACACAGGGGCGGTGGTTTCGGGAAAACTGTTTTTT
CDR3: CATDTGAVVSGKLFF
D: TRBD1
size: .
V: TRBV7-9
J: TRBJ1-4

DNA: TGTGCCAGCAGCCAAGTTCCGGGACAGGGAGTCTATGGCTACACCTTC
CDR3: CASSQVPGQGVYGYTF
D: TRBD1
size: few
V: TRBV7-6
J: TRBJ1-2

DNA: TGCGCCAGCAGCTTGGTACAGGGGGCGCGAGGCAATGAGCAGTTCTTC
CDR3: CASSLVQGARGNEQFF
D: TRBD1
size: few
V: TRBV5-1
J: TRBJ2-1

DNA: TGCAGTGCTTCCCGGGGGACAGGGCGCACCGGGGAGCTGTTTTTT
CDR3: CSASRGTGRTGELFF
D: TRBD1
size: few
V: TRBV20-1
J: TRBJ2-2

DNA: TGTGCCAGCTCACTTATGGATTCGAATTCACCCCTCCACTTT
CDR3: CASSLMDSNSPLHF
D: .
size: few
V: TRBV18
J: TRBJ1-6

DNA: TGTGCCAGCAGCTTAGGAGGTGGCTACACCTTC
CDR3: CASSLGGGYTF
D: .
size: .
V: TRBV7-9
J: TRBJ1-2